These 4 T cell receptor beta chains were all obtained from the same sample, sequenced in a study of cytomegalovirus exposure and HLA in healthy donors. Some clones are missing from TCRdb's copy, which holds only in-frame ones; the method was immunoSEQ multiplex PCR. Among about 280,000 clones, approximately 88% were seen once, and the ten largest hold approximately 0.95%. Specimen: PBMCs. The receptors shown here come from a woman aged 18 to 35 in good health and CMV-seronegative.

The J gene is TRBJ2-1, the V gene TRBV19; a possible D gene is TRBD2 (5 bases). V gave up 6 bases and J gave up 4 bases, with 7 bases separating them. This CDR3 spans 12 amino acids. Looked up from germline, CDR1 is LNHDA and CDR2 is SQIVND (reference sequence). CDR3 protein: CASRPGYNEQFF. CDR3 nucleotide sequence: TGTGCCAGTAGGCCGGGATACAATGAGCAGTTCTTC.

The V and J genes are TRBV19 and TRBJ1-2; D is unresolved. CDR3 length: 10 residues. The V gene lost 6 bases and the J gene lost 12 bases, with 11 bases spanning the gap. The germline gives CDR1 LNHDA, CDR2 SQIVND (reference sequence). CDR3 nucleotide sequence: TGTGCCAGTAGCGCGGGGATCCACACCTTC. Its protein product is CASSAGIHTF. Supplemented by reference TRBV19 and TRBJ1-2, the full variable domain reads DGGITQSPKYLFRKEGQNVTLSCEQNLNHDAMYWYRQDPGQGLRLIYYSQIVNDFQKGDIAEGYSVSREKKESFPLTVTSAQKNPTAFYLCASSAGIHTFGSGTRLTVV.

The gene calls are TRBV13 and TRBJ2-2; D is perhaps TRBD1 (6 bases). CDR3 length: 15 amino acids. V was cut by 5 bases and J by 8 bases, with 18 bases left in between. CDR1 PRHDT and CDR2 FYEKMQ come from the germline V gene (reference sequence). CDR3 in DNA: TGTGCCAGCAGCCAGGGGACACCGGCGTTAGGGGAGCTGTTTTTT. It codes for CASSQGTPALGELFF.

This chain connects TRBV9 to TRBJ2-3; a possible D gene is TRBD2 (5 bases). V shed 4 bases and J shed 2 bases, with 17 bases lying between them. Per the germline V gene, CDR1 is SGDLS and CDR2 is YYNGEE. The CDR3 has 16 residues. CDR3: CASSPPDYHPTDTQYF. In nucleotides, the CDR3 is TGTGCCAGCAGCCCCCCCGACTACCACCCCACAGATACGCAGTATTTT.